Below, one T cell receptor beta chain is given with its context. Its antigen is currently unknown. The same CDR3 can be traced to other DNA sequences in this sample. This CDR3 is built from 14 residues. Per the germline V gene, CDR1 is LNHDA and CDR2 is SQIVND (reference sequence). V lost 3 bases and J lost 0, with 7 bases in between. Only in-frame clones appear in the TCRdb table, and some are missing; sequencing was by immunoSEQ multiplex PCR. This sample carries roughly 1,500,000 clones, 98% of them seen once, and the ten largest clones take less than 0.55%. This sample was taken from a study of shared clonotypes between healthy human individuals. Study as a whole: Donors were a couple of women and a few men aged 18 to 49.

Findings and limits, study-wide: What rarefaction showed was incomplete sorted-subset sequencing despite large depth.

The gene calls are TRBV19 and TRBJ2-3, with a weak D call TRBD2 (5 bases). This sequence was found in a man aged 25 to 45 in good health. The sequencing input was naive CD4+ T cells sorted from blood. Sample subset: CD45RA+ positively selected. This CDR3 is CASSIRTSTDTQYF. CDR3 DNA: TGTGCCAGTAGTATTAGGACTAGCACAGATACGCAGTATTTT.